Measured by frequency, the clone carrying this T cell receptor (beta chain) is medium-sized (0.01 to 0.1%). Its antigen is unknown. These data belong to a study of T cell clusters in autoimmune cytopenias. The CDR3 loop spans 16 amino acids. Germline V lookup: CDR1 SGHTA, CDR2 FQGNSA. TRB amplification used approximately 250 ng of peripheral blood genomic DNA. TRB was amplified by touch-down multiplex PCR, primer pools A and B combined. Reanalyzing the multiplex PCR reads, TCRdb keeps one entry per CDR3 protein, without DNA. This sample's table reports about 5,000 distinct CDR3 sequences. Study-wide points: Primary autoimmune cytopenia patients appeared to lack physiological T cell clusters present in healthy donors. Compared with active autoimmune hepatitis patients, healthy donors showed about 3-fold more exclusive TRB clusters. TRB repertoire shifts in secondary cytopenia and chronic lymphocytic leukemia mostly reflected lymphoma, not autoimmunity. The T cell clusters came from computational analysis alone and lack functional validation.

The TCR was taken from a human donor with an autoimmune cytopenia or autoimmune hepatitis (not recorded which). The source material was peripheral blood. The gene calls are TRBV7-2 and TRBJ2-1; TCRdb's D call of TRBD2 is untestable without DNA. The CDR3 sequence: CASSLEGGGTYNEQFF.